The 5 T cell receptor beta chains given below trace back to one sample, sequenced in a study of blood T cell repertoires in COVID-19. Assay: immunoSEQ multiplex PCR; the TCRdb copy retains only in-frame clones and omits some. Here the sample spans 95,000 to 100,000 clones, roughly 90% being singletons. Material for sequencing was peripheral blood. The receptor set was obtained from a human donor with COVID-19, enrolled during active disease. The donor label of this sample is uncertain.

This clone was recorded once. This sequence joins TRBV6-6 and TRBJ1-1; D ambiguous. CDR1 is MNHNY and CDR2 is SVGAGI in the germline V gene (reference sequence). The CDR3 spans 14 residues. V was pared by 2 bases and J by 0 bases, with 7 bases between. This CDR3 reads CASSYRRMNTEAFF. The CDR3 nucleotides read TGTGCCAGCAGTTACAGGAGAATGAACACTGAAGCTTTCTTT.

This rearrangement joins TRBV28 to TRBJ2-7; maybe TRBD2 (5 bases). CDR3 length: 15 amino acids. CDR1 is MDHEN, CDR2 SYDVKM, per germline. V was pared by 5 bases and J by 2 bases, with 16 bases between. The CDR3 loop reads CASSLPAAGAYEQYF. In DNA form, the CDR3 reads TGTGCCAGCAGTCTACCTGCCGCCGGGGCCTACGAGCAGTACTTC.

V is TRBV4-1 and J is TRBJ1-3; a possible D gene is TRBD1 (5 bases). The V end lost 5 bases, the J end lost 1 base, and 12 bases lay between the germline ends. The CDR3 is 15 residues long. The germline V gene encodes CDR1 MGHRA and CDR2 YSYEKL. The CDR3 region is CASSGREGSGNTIYF. CDR3 bases: TGCGCCAGCAGCGGTCGGGAGGGGTCTGGAAACACCATATATTTT.

The chain combines TRBV5-1 with TRBJ2-1; D is unclear. Trimming removed 5 bases at V and 4 bases at J, with 4 bases between. CDR1 SGHRS and CDR2 YFSETQ come from the germline V gene. There are 11 residues in the CDR3. CDR3 region: CASRLYNEQFF. CDR3 nucleotide sequence: TGCGCCAGCAGATTATACAATGAGCAGTTCTTC. The entire variable domain, with the rest obtained from reference TRBV5-1 and TRBJ2-1, is as follows: KAGVTQTPRYLIKTRGQQVTLSCSPISGHRSVSWYQQTPGQGLQFLFEYFSETQRNKGNFPGRFSGRQFSNSRSEMNVSTLELGDSALYLCASRLYNEQFFGPGTRLTVL.

The CDR3 bases are TGCGCCAGCTGCCGTCACAAGGGGGATTCTGGGGCCAACGTCCTGACTTTC. This codes for CASCRHKGDSGANVLTF. V gene TRBV5-1 combines with J gene TRBJ2-6, with D possibly TRBD1 on 6 matching bases. The CDR3 runs to 17 residues. Germline V gene data show CDR1 as SGHRS and CDR2 as YFSETQ. V shed 7 bases and J shed 1 base, with 18 bases lying between them.